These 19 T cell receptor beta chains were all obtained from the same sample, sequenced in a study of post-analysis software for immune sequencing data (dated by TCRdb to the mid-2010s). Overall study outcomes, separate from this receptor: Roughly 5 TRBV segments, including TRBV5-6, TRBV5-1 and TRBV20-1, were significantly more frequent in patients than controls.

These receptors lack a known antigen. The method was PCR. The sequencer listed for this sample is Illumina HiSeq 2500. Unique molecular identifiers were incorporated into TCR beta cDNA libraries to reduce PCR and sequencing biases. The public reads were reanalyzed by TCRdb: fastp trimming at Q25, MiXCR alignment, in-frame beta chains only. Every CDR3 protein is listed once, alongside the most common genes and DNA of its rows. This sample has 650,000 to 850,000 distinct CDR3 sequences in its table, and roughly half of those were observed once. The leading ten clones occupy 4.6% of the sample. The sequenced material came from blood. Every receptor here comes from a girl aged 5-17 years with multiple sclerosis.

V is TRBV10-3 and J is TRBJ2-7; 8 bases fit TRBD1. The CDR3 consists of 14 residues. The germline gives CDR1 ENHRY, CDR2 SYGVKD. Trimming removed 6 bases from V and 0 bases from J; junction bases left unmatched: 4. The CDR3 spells CAIRATGGSYEQYF. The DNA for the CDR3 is TGTGCCATCAGGGCCACAGGGGGCTCCTACGAGCAGTACTTC.

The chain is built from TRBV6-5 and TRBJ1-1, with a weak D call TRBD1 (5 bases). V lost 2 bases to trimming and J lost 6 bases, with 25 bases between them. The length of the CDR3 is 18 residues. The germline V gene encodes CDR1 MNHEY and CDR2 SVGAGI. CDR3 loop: CASSYAAPDKASFPEAFF. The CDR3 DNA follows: TGTGCCAGCAGTTACGCAGCTCCGGACAAGGCTTCTTTCCCTGAAGCTTTCTTT.

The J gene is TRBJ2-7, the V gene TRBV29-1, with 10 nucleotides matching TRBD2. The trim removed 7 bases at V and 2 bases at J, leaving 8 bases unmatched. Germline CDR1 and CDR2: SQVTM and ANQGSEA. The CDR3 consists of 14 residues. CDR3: CSATGLASAYEQYF. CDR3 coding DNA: TGCAGCGCAACGGGACTAGCGTCCGCCTACGAGCAGTACTTC.

The CDR3 here is CAWDTTGRHGYTF. The CDR3 DNA sequence: TGTGCCTGGGACACAACAGGGCGCCATGGCTACACCTTC. The chain carries TRBV30 and TRBJ1-2, with D perhaps matching TRBD1 (6 bases). V was pared by 5 bases and J by 6 bases, with 16 bases between. Per the germline V gene, CDR1 is GTSNPN and CDR2 is SVGIG (reference sequence). The CDR3 is 13 amino acids.

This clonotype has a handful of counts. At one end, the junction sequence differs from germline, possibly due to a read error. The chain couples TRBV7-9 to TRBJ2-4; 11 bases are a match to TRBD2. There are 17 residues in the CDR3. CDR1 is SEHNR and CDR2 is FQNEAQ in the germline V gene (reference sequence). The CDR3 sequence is CASSLLASGRTNNIQYF. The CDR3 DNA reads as TGTGCCAGCAGCTTACTGGCTAGCGGGAGGACCAACAACATTCAGTACTTC.

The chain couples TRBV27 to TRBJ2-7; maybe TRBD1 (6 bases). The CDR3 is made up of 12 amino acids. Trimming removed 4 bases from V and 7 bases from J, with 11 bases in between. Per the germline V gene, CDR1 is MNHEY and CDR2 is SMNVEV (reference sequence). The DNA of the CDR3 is TGTGCCAGCAGTTCGGGACAACGAGAGCAGTACTTC. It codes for CASSSGQREQYF.

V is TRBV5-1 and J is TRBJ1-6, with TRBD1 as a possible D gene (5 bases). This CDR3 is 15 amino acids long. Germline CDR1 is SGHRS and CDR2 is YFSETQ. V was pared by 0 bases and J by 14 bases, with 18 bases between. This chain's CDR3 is CASSLGQSKGEALHF. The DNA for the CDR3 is TGCGCCAGCAGCTTGGGACAGTCAAAAGGCGAAGCCCTCCACTTT. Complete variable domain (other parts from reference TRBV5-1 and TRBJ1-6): KAGVTQTPRYLIKTRGQQVTLSCSPISGHRSVSWYQQTPGQGLQFLFEYFSETQRNKGNFPGRFSGRQFSNSRSEMNVSTLELGDSALYLCASSLGQSKGEALHFGNGTRLTVT.

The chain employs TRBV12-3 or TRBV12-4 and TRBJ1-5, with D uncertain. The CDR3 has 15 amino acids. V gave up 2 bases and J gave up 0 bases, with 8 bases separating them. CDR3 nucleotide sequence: TGTGCCAGCAGTTTACGGTCGAATAGCAATCAGCCCCAGCATTTT. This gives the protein CASSLRSNSNQPQHF.

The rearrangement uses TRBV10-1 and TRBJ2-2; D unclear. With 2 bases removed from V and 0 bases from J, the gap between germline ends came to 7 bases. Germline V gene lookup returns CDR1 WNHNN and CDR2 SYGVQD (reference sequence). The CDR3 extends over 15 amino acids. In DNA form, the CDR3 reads TGCGCCAGCAGTGAGGTTACCGCGAACACCGGGGAGCTGTTTTTT. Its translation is CASSEVTANTGELFF.

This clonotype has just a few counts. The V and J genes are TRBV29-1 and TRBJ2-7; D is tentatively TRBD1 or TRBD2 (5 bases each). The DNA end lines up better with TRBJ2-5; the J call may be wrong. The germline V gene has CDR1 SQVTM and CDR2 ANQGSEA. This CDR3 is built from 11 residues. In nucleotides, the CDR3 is TGCAGCGTTGATGAGGGGGAGACCCAGTACTTC. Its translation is CSVDEGETQYF.

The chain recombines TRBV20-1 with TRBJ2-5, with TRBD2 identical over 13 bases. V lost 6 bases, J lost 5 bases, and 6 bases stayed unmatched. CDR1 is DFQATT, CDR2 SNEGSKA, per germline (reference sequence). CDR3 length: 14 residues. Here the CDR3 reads CSASGLAGTETQYF. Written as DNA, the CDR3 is TGCAGTGCCTCGGGACTAGCGGGAACGGAGACCCAGTACTTC.

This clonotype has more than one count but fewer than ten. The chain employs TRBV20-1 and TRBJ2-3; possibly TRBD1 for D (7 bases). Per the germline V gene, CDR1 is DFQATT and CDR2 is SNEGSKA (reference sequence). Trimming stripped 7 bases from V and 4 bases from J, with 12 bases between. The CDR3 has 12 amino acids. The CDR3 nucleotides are TGCAGTGGGGCAGGGGGGCCAGATACGCAGTATTTT. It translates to CSGAGGPDTQYF.

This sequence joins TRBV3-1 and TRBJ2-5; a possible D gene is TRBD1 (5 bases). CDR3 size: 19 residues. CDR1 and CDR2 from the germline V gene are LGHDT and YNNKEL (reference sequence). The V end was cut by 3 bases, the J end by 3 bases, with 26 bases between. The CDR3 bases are TGTGCCAGCAGCCACGGACCCCGTGCTCTTGCACACAGGAAAGAGACCCAGTACTTC. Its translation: CASSHGPRALAHRKETQYF.

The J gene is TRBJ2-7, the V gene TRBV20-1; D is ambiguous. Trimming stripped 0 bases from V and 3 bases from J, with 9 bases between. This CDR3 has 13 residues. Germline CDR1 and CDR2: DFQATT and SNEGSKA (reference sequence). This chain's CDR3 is CSARDLTSYEQYF. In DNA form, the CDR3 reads TGCAGTGCTAGAGATTTGACCAGCTACGAGCAGTACTTC.

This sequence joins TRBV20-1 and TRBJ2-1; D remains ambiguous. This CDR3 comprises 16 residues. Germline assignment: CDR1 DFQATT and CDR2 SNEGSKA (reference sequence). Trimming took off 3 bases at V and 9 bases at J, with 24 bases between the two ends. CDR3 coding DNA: TGCAGTGCTAGTAGGGCAGACCGGGTCCGGCGCAGTGAGCAGTTCTTC. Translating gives CSASRADRVRRSEQFF.

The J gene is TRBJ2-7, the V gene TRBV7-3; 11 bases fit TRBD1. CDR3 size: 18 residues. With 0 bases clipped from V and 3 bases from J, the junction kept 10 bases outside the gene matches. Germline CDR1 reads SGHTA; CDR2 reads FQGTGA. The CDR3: CASSLTSGQGVPDYEQYF. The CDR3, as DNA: TGTGCCAGCAGCTTAACATCGGGACAGGGGGTCCCTGACTACGAGCAGTACTTC.

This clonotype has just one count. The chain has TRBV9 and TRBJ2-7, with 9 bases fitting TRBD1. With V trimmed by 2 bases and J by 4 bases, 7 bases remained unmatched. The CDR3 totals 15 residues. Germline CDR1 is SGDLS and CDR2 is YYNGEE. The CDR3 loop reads CASSVSPDRGYEQYF. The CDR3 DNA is TGTGCCAGCAGCGTCTCCCCGGACAGGGGTTACGAGCAGTACTTC. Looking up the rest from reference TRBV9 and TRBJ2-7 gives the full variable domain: DSGVTQTPKHLITATGQRVTLRCSPRSGDLSVYWYQQSLDQGLQFLIQYYNGEERAKGNILERFSAQQFPDLHSELNLSSLELGDSALYFCASSVSPDRGYEQYFGPGTRLTVT.

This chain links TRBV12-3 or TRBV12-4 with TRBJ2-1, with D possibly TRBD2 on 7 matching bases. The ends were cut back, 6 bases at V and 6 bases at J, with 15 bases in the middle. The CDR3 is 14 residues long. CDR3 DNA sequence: TGTGCCAGCAGGCTGGGGGGGGCCGGCAATGAGCAGTTCTTC. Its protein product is CASRLGGAGNEQFF.

The CDR3 sequence is CASSSTLTSGGPSYEQYF. The DNA for the CDR3 is TGTGCCAGCAGCTCTACCCTCACTAGCGGGGGGCCTTCCTACGAGCAGTACTTC. The chain combines TRBV7-9 with TRBJ2-7; 12 bases align to TRBD2. In germline, CDR1 is SEHNR, CDR2 FQNEAQ (reference sequence). V was pared by 4 bases and J by 1 base, with 11 bases of the junction left unmatched. This CDR3 comprises 18 residues.